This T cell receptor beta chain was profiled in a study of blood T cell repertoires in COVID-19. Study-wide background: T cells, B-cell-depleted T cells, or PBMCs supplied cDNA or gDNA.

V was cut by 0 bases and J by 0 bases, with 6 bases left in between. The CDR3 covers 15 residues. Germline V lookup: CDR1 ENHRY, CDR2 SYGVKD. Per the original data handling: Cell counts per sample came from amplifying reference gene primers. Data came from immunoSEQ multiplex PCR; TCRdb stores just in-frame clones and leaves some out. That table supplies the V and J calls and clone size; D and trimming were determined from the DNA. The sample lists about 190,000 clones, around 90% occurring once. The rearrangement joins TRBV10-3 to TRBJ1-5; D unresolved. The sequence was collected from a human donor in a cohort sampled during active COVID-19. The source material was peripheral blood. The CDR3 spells CAISESRDSNQPQHF. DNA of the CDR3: TGTGCCATCAGTGAGTCGAGGGATAGCAATCAGCCCCAGCATTTT.